Below, 13 T cell receptor beta chains from the same sample are listed, as sequenced in a study of T cell repertoires in cytomegalovirus infection. TCRdb analysed the reads with MiXCR anew, one entry per CDR3 protein. Of about 680,000 distinct CDR3 sequences listed, more than 20% are singletons. Sequenced sample: CD8+ T cells from PBMCs. The source of these receptors is a human donor in good health (CMV status not recorded). Some clones in this sample may be carry-over from other donors' samples.

This clonotype has just a few counts. The V and J genes are TRBV6-2 or TRBV6-3 and TRBJ2-7; 9 nucleotides match TRBD2. V lost 4 bases, J lost 3 bases, and 4 bases stayed unmatched. Germline V lookup: CDR1 MNHEY, CDR2 SVGEGT. The CDR3 extends over 14 amino acids. The CDR3 DNA reads as TGTGCCAGCAGTTCGAGCGGGGGGAGCTACGAGCAGTACGTC. Translated, it gives CASSSSGGSYEQYV.

The V gene is TRBV20-1, the J gene TRBJ2-5; TRBD2 matches at 9 bases. The V segment lost 0 bases and the J segment 6 bases; nucleotides outside the gene matches: 14. CDR1 is DFQATT, CDR2 SNEGSKA, per germline (reference sequence). The CDR3 loop spans 17 amino acids. DNA for the CDR3: TGCAGTGCTAGAGATCTCGGGACTAGCTTTAAGGAAAAGACCCAGTACTTC. This translates into CSARDLGTSFKEKTQYF.

The chain has TRBV28 and TRBJ2-1; tentative D call: TRBD2 (6 bases). The CDR3 spans 16 residues. Trimming left V 7 bases short and J 3 bases short, with 19 bases between. The V gene's germline CDR1 is MDHEN and CDR2 SYDVKM. The CDR3 DNA follows: TGTGCCAGCACCCACGACTCTGCGGGGTTCTACAATGAGCAGTTCTTC. Translated, it gives CASTHDSAGFYNEQFF.

This clonotype has ten or more counts. CDR3 DNA: TGTGCCATCATGGGGCGGGGGTACAATGAGCAGTTCTTC. Protein product: CAIMGRGYNEQFF. The genes are TRBV10-3 and TRBJ2-1, with 7 bases identical to TRBD2. This CDR3 is 13 amino acids long. From germline, CDR1 is ENHRY and CDR2 SYGVKD. J was trimmed by 4 bases and V by 7 bases; bases with no gene match: 4.

The genes are TRBV7-6 and TRBJ1-5; D might be TRBD1 (6 bases). V dropped 1 base and J dropped 3 bases, with 10 bases sitting between them. The CDR3 length is 15 residues. The germline CDR1 and CDR2 sequences are SGHVS and FNYEAQ. CDR3 in amino acids: CASSLGAGANQPQHF. In nucleotides, the CDR3 is TGTGCCAGCAGCTTAGGCGCGGGGGCCAATCAGCCCCAGCATTTT. Full variable domain (outside the CDR3, taken from reference TRBV7-6 and TRBJ1-5): GAGVSQSPRYKVTKRGQDVALRCDPISGHVSLYWYRQALGQGPEFLTYFNYEAQQDKSGLPNDRFSAERPEGSISTLTIQRTEQRDSAMYRCASSLGAGANQPQHFGDGTRLSIL.

This clonotype has more than one count but fewer than ten. The chain links TRBV2 to TRBJ1-1, with a weak D call TRBD1 (6 bases). V was pared by 6 bases and J by 7 bases, with 12 bases between. This CDR3 region has 12 residues. CDR1 and CDR2 from the germline V gene are SNHLY and FYNNEI. The CDR3 DNA is TGTGCCAGCAGCTCCCCGGACAGTGAAGCTTTCTTT. Translation gives CASSSPDSEAFF.

This clonotype has a count of ten or more. This chain connects TRBV7-2 to TRBJ2-3, with D tentatively TRBD1 (6 bases). The CDR3 has 15 amino acids. Germline values: CDR1 SGHTA, CDR2 FQGNSA. The V gene lost 5 bases and the J gene lost 0 bases, with 12 bases spanning the gap. CDR3 amino acids: CASSHRDTSTDTQYF. In nucleotides, the CDR3 is TGTGCCAGCAGCCACCGGGACACAAGCACAGATACGCAGTATTTT.

This clonotype appeared a few times. The gene calls are TRBV6-6 and TRBJ1-1; 7 nucleotides match TRBD1. J lost 11 bases, V lost 5 bases, and 11 bases had no gene match. The CDR3 consists of 13 residues. Germline V gene data show CDR1 as MNHNY and CDR2 as SVGAGI (reference sequence). The CDR3 is CASSPWGQSEAFF. The CDR3 DNA sequence: TGTGCCAGCAGTCCATGGGGACAGTCCGAGGCTTTCTTT.

The chain combines TRBV11-3 with TRBJ1-1; no firm D call. The CDR3 covers 13 residues. Between the trimmed V and J ends, which lost 1 base and 4 bases, there was a span of 7 bases. CDR1 is SGHNT, CDR2 YENEEA, per germline. The DNA for the CDR3 is TGTGCCAGCAGCTTAGCATCAGGCACTGAAGCTTTCTTT. Amino acids: CASSLASGTEAFF.

The chain is built from TRBV28 and TRBJ2-1; 11 positions agree with TRBD2. The CDR3 sequence is 13 residues long. Unmatched junction bases numbered 1, after V lost 4 bases and J lost 8 bases. Germline-derived CDR1 and CDR2 are MDHEN and SYDVKM. The CDR3 is CASSSGLADEQFF. CDR3 sequence (DNA): TGTGCCAGCAGTTCGGGACTAGCGGATGAGCAGTTCTTC.

This clonotype was seen many times. The rearrangement joins TRBV7-8 to TRBJ2-2; unclear D gene. V lost 1 base and J lost 4, with 10 bases in between. Germline-derived CDR1 and CDR2 are SGHVS and FQNEAQ. The CDR3 has 15 amino acids. The CDR3 sequence: CASSLGPRSTGELFF. CDR3 in DNA: TGTGCCAGCAGCTTAGGTCCCAGGAGCACCGGGGAGCTGTTTTTT.

The CDR3 is CASSAGWSSTDTQYF. In DNA, the CDR3 is TGTGCCAGCAGTGCCGGTTGGTCGAGCACAGATACGCAGTATTTT. The chain joins TRBV28 to TRBJ2-3; no clear D gene. Germline V gene sequence: CDR1 MDHEN, CDR2 SYDVKM. V lost 5 bases and J lost 0, with 12 bases in between. The length of the CDR3 is 15 residues.

This clonotype showed up many times. The rearrangement links TRBV7-6 to TRBJ1-3, with 7 bases lining up with TRBD1. CDR1 is SGHVS, CDR2 FNYEAQ, per germline. V was pared by 5 bases and J by 1 base, with 14 bases of the junction left unmatched. The CDR3 is made up of 18 amino acids. CDR3 region: CASSHDWDSPKSGNTIYF. The CDR3 DNA is TGTGCCAGCAGCCACGATTGGGACAGTCCCAAGTCTGGAAACACCATATATTTT.